Listed below are T cell receptor beta chains from one sample, sequenced in a study of OX40 agonist ivuxolimab in advanced cancers. Clones were sequenced by immunoSEQ multiplex PCR, and TCRdb holds only the in-frame ones, with some missing. Among about 93,000 clones listed, 85% to 95% were seen once. The sample was CD4+ or CD8+ T cells sorted from blood, taken in a trial of the OX40 agonist ivuxolimab. These receptors came from an adult with an advanced solid tumor such as melanoma, head and neck, liver or kidney cancer. CDR3s include the opening cysteine and the closing phenylalanine or tryptophan. Fields, in order: clone size, D gene, V gene, J gene, CDR3 protein, CDR3 DNA. A D gene is named only where the DNA matches it firmly. Clone size appears in some rows only: once, few, many, or a class for an expanded clone.

clone size: .
D gene: TRBD2
V gene: TRBV7-6
J gene: TRBJ2-7
CDR3 protein: CASSLGLRGSGLDEQYF
CDR3 DNA: TGTGCCAGCAGCTTAGGCCTCAGGGGCTCGGGACTAGACGAGCAGTACTTC

clone size: .
D gene: .
V gene: TRBV12-2
J gene: TRBJ2-7
CDR3 protein: CASRLANRDGAYEQYF
CDR3 DNA: TGTGCAAGTCGCTTAGCGAATCGGGACGGCGCCTACGAGCAGTACTTC

clone size: .
D gene: .
V gene: TRBV7-3
J gene: TRBJ2-3
CDR3 protein: CASSLLGPTDTQYF
CDR3 DNA: TGTGCCAGCAGCTTACTAGGACCCACAGATACGCAGTATTTT

clone size: .
D gene: TRBD1
V gene: TRBV5-6
J gene: TRBJ1-2
CDR3 protein: CASSLDRGNYGYTF
CDR3 DNA: TGTGCCAGCAGCTTGGACAGGGGCAACTATGGCTACACCTTC

clone size: .
D gene: TRBD2
V gene: TRBV27
J gene: TRBJ2-5
CDR3 protein: CASSSGLAVETQYF
CDR3 DNA: TGTGCCAGCAGTTCGGGACTAGCGGTAGAGACCCAGTACTTC

clone size: .
D gene: TRBD2
V gene: TRBV28
J gene: TRBJ2-3
CDR3 protein: CASSSDSIRDGGFREDTQYF
CDR3 DNA: TGTGCCAGCAGTTCCGACTCGATTCGAGACGGGGGGTTTCGGGAAGATACGCAGTATTTT

clone size: once
D gene: .
V gene: TRBV6-5
J gene: TRBJ1-1
CDR3 protein: CASSYAGGNTEAFF
CDR3 DNA: TGTGCCAGCAGTTACGCGGGGGGGAACACTGAAGCTTTCTTT

clone size: .
D gene: .
V gene: TRBV14
J gene: TRBJ2-1
CDR3 protein: CASSQVLETYNEQFF
CDR3 DNA: TGTGCCAGCAGCCAAGTCCTAGAAACCTACAATGAGCAGTTCTTC

clone size: .
D gene: .
V gene: TRBV7-7
J gene: TRBJ2-5
CDR3 protein: CASSPQGWETQYF
CDR3 DNA: TGTGCTAGCAGCCCGCAGGGATGGGAGACCCAGTACTTC

clone size: .
D gene: .
V gene: TRBV27
J gene: TRBJ1-1
CDR3 protein: CASSLRGGGTEAFF
CDR3 DNA: TGTGCCAGCAGTTTGAGGGGTGGTGGCACTGAAGCTTTCTTT

clone size: .
D gene: .
V gene: TRBV5-1
J gene: TRBJ2-7
CDR3 protein: CASREGGEQYF
CDR3 DNA: TGCGCCAGCAGAGAGGGCGGCGAGCAGTACTTC

clone size: .
D gene: TRBD1
V gene: TRBV30
J gene: TRBJ2-7
CDR3 protein: CAWRSQGIPYEQYF
CDR3 DNA: TGTGCCTGGAGATCACAGGGGATCCCCTACGAGCAGTACTTC

clone size: .
D gene: .
V gene: TRBV30
J gene: TRBJ1-5
CDR3 protein: CAWKLQGSNQPQHF
CDR3 DNA: TGTGCCTGGAAGCTGCAGGGAAGCAATCAGCCCCAGCATTTT

clone size: .
D gene: .
V gene: TRBV15
J gene: TRBJ1-3
CDR3 protein: CATPGPRGNTIYF
CDR3 DNA: TGTGCCACCCCGGGACCCAGGGGAAACACCATATATTTT

clone size: once
D gene: .
V gene: TRBV10-2
J gene: TRBJ1-4
CDR3 protein: CASSGGEKLFF
CDR3 DNA: TGCGCCAGCAGTGGGGGTGAAAAACTGTTTTTT

clone size: .
D gene: .
V gene: TRBV15
J gene: TRBJ2-5
CDR3 protein: CATSREIAEETQYF
CDR3 DNA: TGTGCCACCAGCAGAGAGATAGCGGAAGAGACCCAGTACTTC

clone size: .
D gene: TRBD1
V gene: TRBV11-1
J gene: TRBJ1-2
CDR3 protein: CASSADRDRAYGYTF
CDR3 DNA: TGTGCCAGCAGCGCGGACAGGGACAGGGCCTATGGCTACACCTTC

clone size: .
D gene: .
V gene: TRBV11-3
J gene: TRBJ2-1
CDR3 protein: CASSGSLAPVGEQFF
CDR3 DNA: TGTGCCAGCAGCGGATCGCTAGCGCCCGTCGGTGAGCAGTTCTTC

clone size: .
D gene: TRBD1
V gene: TRBV5-1
J gene: TRBJ2-7
CDR3 protein: CASSWTGGNEQYF
CDR3 DNA: TGCGCCAGCAGCTGGACAGGGGGCAACGAGCAGTACTTC

clone size: .
D gene: .
V gene: TRBV5-8
J gene: TRBJ2-7
CDR3 protein: CASSLGVTGSNEQYF
CDR3 DNA: TGTGCCAGCAGCTTGGGGGTTACAGGTTCCAACGAGCAGTACTTC

clone size: once
D gene: .
V gene: TRBV19
J gene: TRBJ2-7
CDR3 protein: CASSIGGGAYEQYF
CDR3 DNA: TGTGCCAGTAGTATAGGCGGCGGGGCCTACGAGCAGTACTTC

clone size: .
D gene: TRBD2
V gene: TRBV6-6
J gene: TRBJ2-1
CDR3 protein: CASSPLADHNEQFF
CDR3 DNA: TGTGCCAGCAGCCCTCTAGCGGACCACAATGAGCAGTTCTTC

clone size: .
D gene: TRBD1
V gene: TRBV5-8
J gene: TRBJ2-4
CDR3 protein: CASSLGQGAKNIQYF
CDR3 DNA: TGTGCCAGCAGCTTGGGACAGGGAGCCAAAAACATTCAGTACTTC

clone size: once
D gene: .
V gene: TRBV15
J gene: TRBJ1-4
CDR3 protein: CATSGSRVVGEKLFF
CDR3 DNA: TGTGCCACCAGCGGGAGCAGGGTCGTAGGGGAAAAACTGTTTTTT

clone size: .
D gene: .
V gene: TRBV2
J gene: TRBJ2-7
CDR3 protein: CASSEPGSSYEQYF
CDR3 DNA: TGTGCCAGCAGTGAACCCGGCTCCTCCTACGAGCAGTACTTC

clone size: .
D gene: .
V gene: TRBV27
J gene: TRBJ1-1
CDR3 protein: CASSLYGQKSMNTEAFF
CDR3 DNA: TGTGCCAGCAGTTTATACGGACAGAAAAGTATGAACACTGAAGCTTTCTTT

clone size: .
D gene: TRBD1
V gene: TRBV15
J gene: TRBJ2-2
CDR3 protein: CATSRDNRGSSTGELFF
CDR3 DNA: TGTGCCACCAGCAGAGATAACAGGGGGAGTTCGACCGGGGAGCTGTTTTTT

clone size: .
D gene: .
V gene: TRBV19
J gene: TRBJ1-1
CDR3 protein: CASSQGSTEAFF
CDR3 DNA: TGTGCCAGTAGTCAGGGTTCGACTGAAGCTTTCTTT

clone size: once
D gene: .
V gene: TRBV19
J gene: TRBJ2-2
CDR3 protein: CASTPGVNTGELFF
CDR3 DNA: TGTGCCAGTACCCCAGGGGTGAACACCGGGGAGCTGTTTTTT

clone size: .
D gene: .
V gene: TRBV6-5
J gene: TRBJ2-1
CDR3 protein: CASSYGDYRGNEQFF
CDR3 DNA: TGTGCCAGCAGTTACGGAGACTATAGAGGGAATGAGCAGTTCTTC

clone size: .
D gene: .
V gene: TRBV27
J gene: TRBJ2-2
CDR3 protein: CASSYRVHGELFF
CDR3 DNA: TGTGCCAGCAGTTATCGTGTCCACGGGGAGCTGTTTTTT

clone size: .
D gene: TRBD1
V gene: TRBV27
J gene: TRBJ1-2
CDR3 protein: CASSFGRGVGYTF
CDR3 DNA: TGTGCCAGCAGTTTCGGCAGGGGGGTTGGCTACACCTTC

clone size: .
D gene: TRBD1
V gene: TRBV5-1
J gene: TRBJ1-2
CDR3 protein: CASSSFYGTGVHGTF
CDR3 DNA: TGCGCCAGCAGCTCGTTCTACGGGACAGGGGTCCATGGCACCTTC

clone size: .
D gene: .
V gene: TRBV14
J gene: TRBJ1-1
CDR3 protein: CASSQDFPGYTEAFF
CDR3 DNA: TGTGCCAGCAGCCAAGATTTCCCAGGGTACACTGAAGCTTTCTTT

clone size: .
D gene: .
V gene: TRBV27
J gene: TRBJ2-1
CDR3 protein: CASRDTVGSWSPYNEQFF
CDR3 DNA: TGTGCCAGTCGGGACACGGTGGGGAGCTGGTCTCCCTACAATGAGCAGTTCTTC

clone size: .
D gene: .
V gene: TRBV27
J gene: TRBJ2-3
CDR3 protein: CASSLPPGLTQYF
CDR3 DNA: TGTGCCAGCAGTCTACCACCGGGACTCACGCAGTATTTT

clone size: .
D gene: .
V gene: TRBV29-1
J gene: TRBJ2-2
CDR3 protein: CSVEEGFTGELFF
CDR3 DNA: TGCAGCGTTGAAGAAGGGTTCACCGGGGAGCTGTTTTTT

clone size: .
D gene: .
V gene: TRBV5-6
J gene: TRBJ2-1
CDR3 protein: CASSYMMYNEQFF
CDR3 DNA: TGTGCCAGCAGCTATATGATGTACAATGAGCAGTTCTTC

clone size: .
D gene: .
V gene: TRBV7-2
J gene: TRBJ2-6
CDR3 protein: CATNSGANVLTF
CDR3 DNA: TGTGCCACCAACTCTGGGGCCAACGTCCTGACTTTC

clone size: .
D gene: TRBD2
V gene: TRBV6-1
J gene: TRBJ2-7
CDR3 protein: CASSEVAGVREQYF
CDR3 DNA: TGTGCCAGCAGTGAAGTGGCGGGAGTACGCGAGCAGTACTTC

clone size: .
D gene: .
V gene: TRBV11-3
J gene: TRBJ2-3
CDR3 protein: CASSLTAAGDTQYF
CDR3 DNA: TGTGCCAGCAGCTTGACAGCGGCAGGGGATACGCAGTATTTT

clone size: .
D gene: .
V gene: TRBV7-6
J gene: TRBJ2-2
CDR3 protein: CASTLGGEGELFF
CDR3 DNA: TGTGCCAGCACCCTAGGAGGGGAGGGGGAGCTGTTTTTT

clone size: .
D gene: .
V gene: TRBV21-1
J gene: TRBJ2-7
CDR3 protein: CASSLTSGTGGSLTYEQYF
CDR3 DNA: TGTGCCAGCAGCCTTACTTCGGGGACCGGTGGAAGTCTTACCTACGAGCAGTACTTC

clone size: .
D gene: TRBD1
V gene: TRBV10-1
J gene: TRBJ1-1
CDR3 protein: CASSESTGGTEAFF
CDR3 DNA: TGCGCCAGCAGTGAGTCGACAGGGGGCACTGAAGCTTTCTTT

clone size: .
D gene: .
V gene: TRBV14
J gene: TRBJ2-5
CDR3 protein: CASSQGWTVYF
CDR3 DNA: TGTGCCAGCAGCCAAGGGTGGACAGTCTACTTC

clone size: .
D gene: .
V gene: TRBV5-4
J gene: TRBJ1-2
CDR3 protein: CASSLVNYGYTF
CDR3 DNA: TGTGCCAGCAGCCTCGTTAACTATGGCTACACCTTC

clone size: .
D gene: .
V gene: TRBV4-3
J gene: TRBJ1-1
CDR3 protein: CASSQDVGVIGTEAFF
CDR3 DNA: TGCGCCAGCAGCCAAGATGTTGGCGTCATAGGAACTGAAGCTTTCTTT

clone size: .
D gene: .
V gene: TRBV11-2
J gene: TRBJ1-1
CDR3 protein: CASSLSSAEAFF
CDR3 DNA: TGTGCCAGCAGCTTAAGTAGCGCTGAAGCTTTCTTT

clone size: .
D gene: .
V gene: TRBV5-1
J gene: TRBJ1-1
CDR3 protein: CASSLAGQRNTEAFF
CDR3 DNA: TGCGCCAGCAGCTTGGCAGGGCAGAGGAACACTGAAGCTTTCTTT

clone size: .
D gene: .
V gene: TRBV7-2
J gene: TRBJ2-7
CDR3 protein: CASSLSYEQYF
CDR3 DNA: TGTGCCAGCAGCCTCTCCTACGAGCAGTACTTC

clone size: .
D gene: .
V gene: TRBV6-1
J gene: TRBJ1-6
CDR3 protein: CASSEGTAGGSPLHF
CDR3 DNA: TGTGCCAGCAGTGAAGGGACAGCCGGGGGATCACCCCTCCACTTT

clone size: .
D gene: .
V gene: TRBV12-5
J gene: TRBJ2-5
CDR3 protein: CASGSPTGYQETQYF
CDR3 DNA: TGTGCTAGTGGTTCACCTACAGGGTACCAAGAGACCCAGTACTTC

clone size: .
D gene: .
V gene: TRBV19
J gene: TRBJ1-2
CDR3 protein: CASSIDLVGYYGYTF
CDR3 DNA: TGTGCCAGTAGTATAGATCTAGTCGGGTACTATGGCTACACCTTC

clone size: .
D gene: .
V gene: TRBV10-1
J gene: TRBJ2-7
CDR3 protein: CASSDLGGGYEQYF
CDR3 DNA: TGCGCCAGCAGTGATCTTGGGGGAGGATACGAGCAGTACTTC

clone size: .
D gene: .
V gene: TRBV5-6
J gene: TRBJ1-2
CDR3 protein: CASSLGVGIGYTF
CDR3 DNA: TGTGCCAGCAGCTTGGGGGTGGGGATTGGCTACACCTTC

clone size: .
D gene: .
V gene: TRBV13
J gene: TRBJ2-7
CDR3 protein: CASSFSAGRGAGYEQYF
CDR3 DNA: TGTGCCAGCAGCTTTTCCGCCGGGAGAGGGGCTGGGTACGAGCAGTACTTC

clone size: .
D gene: TRBD2
V gene: TRBV6-5
J gene: TRBJ2-5
CDR3 protein: CASRPVLAGGKTQYF
CDR3 DNA: TGTGCCAGCAGGCCCGTACTAGCGGGGGGGAAGACCCAGTACTTC

clone size: once
D gene: .
V gene: TRBV6-1
J gene: TRBJ2-7
CDR3 protein: CASSEAKRAIEQYF
CDR3 DNA: TGTGCCAGCAGTGAAGCGAAGAGGGCTATCGAGCAGTACTTC